The 24 T cell receptor beta chains listed next were all sequenced from one sample in a study of breast tumors, draining lymph nodes, adjacent tissues. In TCRdb, the multiplex PCR reads were re-called with MiXCR into one record per CDR3 protein. The table lists about 130,000 distinct CDR3 sequences, 15% to 20% of them singletons, with approximately 3.5% in the top ten. Breast cancer patients provided tissue from their axillary draining lymph nodes. Sequencing was carried out using axillary lymph node tissue. All receptors come from a female donor with breast cancer. Some clones in this sample may be carry-over from other donors' samples.

The chain has TRBV3-1 and TRBJ2-2; TRBD2 aligns across 10 bases. The CDR3 runs 16 residues. The ends lost 4 bases at V and 2 bases at J; junction bases unmatched: 4. Germline values: CDR1 LGHDT, CDR2 YNNKEL (reference sequence). The CDR3 is CASSPRLAGNTGELFF. The DNA for the CDR3 is TGTGCCAGCAGCCCAAGACTAGCGGGCAACACCGGGGAGCTGTTTTTT. The full variable domain, completed using reference TRBV3-1 and TRBJ2-2, is DTAVSQTPKYLVTQMGNDKSIKCEQNLGHDTMYWYKQDSKKFLKIMFSYNNKELIINETVPNRFSPKSPDKAHLNLHINSLELGDSAVYFCASSPRLAGNTGELFFGEGSRLTVL.

To note about this clonotype: At one end the junction does not follow the germline gene, possibly because of a read error. The chain links TRBV13 to TRBJ2-2; 11 bases map to TRBD2. From germline, CDR1 is PRHDT and CDR2 FYEKMQ (reference sequence). The CDR3 totals 16 residues. Here the CDR3 DNA reads TGTGCCAGCAGCCCGACTAGCGGGACTAACACCGGGGAGCCGTTTTTT. Its translation: CASSPTSGTNTGEPFF.

About this clonotype: This may be a read error, as it is one base from a much larger clone. V gene TRBV9 combines with J gene TRBJ1-6; D unclear. The length of the CDR3 is 14 residues. Germline CDR1 reads SGDLS; CDR2 reads YYNGEE. CDR3 protein: CARSEGRRNSPLHF. The CDR3 nucleotides read TGTGCCAGGAGCGAGGGTCGGCGGAATTCACCCCTCCACTTT.

The chain carries TRBV5-5 and TRBJ1-5, with D unresolved. CDR3 length: 16 amino acids. Trimming left V 4 bases short and J 7 bases short, with 21 bases between. The germline CDR1 and CDR2 sequences are SGHKS and YYEKEE (reference sequence). CDR3 protein: CASSDGPWLQPQPQHF. The CDR3 region has the DNA TGTGCCAGCAGCGACGGGCCATGGCTCCAACCCCAGCCCCAGCATTTT.

In the case of this clonotype: It may be a read error: a sequence one base away is much more abundant. This chain connects TRBV29-1 to TRBJ2-7; no firm D call. The CDR3 consists of 15 residues. Germline V gene lookup returns CDR1 SQVTM and CDR2 ANQGSEA. The CDR3 is CGVEDRVGIRYEQYF. The CDR3 DNA follows: TGCGGCGTTGAAGATCGAGTGGGCATCCGCTACGAGCAGTACTTC.

This clonotype was counted at least ten times. The rearrangement joins TRBV12-3 or TRBV12-4 to TRBJ1-2, with D uncertain. Trimming pared 6 bases from V and 4 bases from J, leaving 12 bases between. The CDR3 runs 13 residues. CDR3 nucleotides: TGTGCCAGCAGCCAGAAGCCCGGCTATGGCTACACCTTC. Its protein product is CASSQKPGYGYTF.

This clonotype was counted ten times or more. The genes are TRBV5-1 and TRBJ2-3; 9 positions agree with TRBD2. The CDR3 runs 18 residues. V lost 1 base to trimming and J lost 0 bases; unmatched junction nucleotides: 9. Germline values: CDR1 SGHRS, CDR2 YFSETQ. The chain's CDR3 is CASSLMGSSGTSTDTQYF. The CDR3, as DNA: TGCGCCAGCAGCTTGATGGGGTCTAGCGGGACTAGCACAGATACGCAGTATTTT.

Notes on this clonotype: A clone one base away is much larger, so this may be a read error. The V and J genes are TRBV6-5 and TRBJ1-5; D not resolved. Germline V gene data show CDR1 as MNHEY and CDR2 as SVGAGI. CDR3 length: 14 residues. The CDR3 coding sequence is TGTGCCAGCGGTTACACATCAGACAATCAGCCCCAGCATTTT. It is translated as CASGYTSDNQPQHF.

This clonotype was counted a single time. Given a much more abundant clone one base away, this may be a read error. The chain links TRBV12-5 to TRBJ1-5; no clear D. The germline V gene encodes CDR1 LGHNT and CDR2 FRNRAP. This CDR3 has 16 amino acids. CDR3 amino acids: CASGLVRHLSNQLQHF. In DNA form, the CDR3 reads TGTGCTAGTGGTTTGGTACGACACTTGAGCAATCAGCTCCAGCATTTT.

This clonotype was seen ten or more times. The V and J genes are TRBV20-1 and TRBJ1-2, with a tentative D call TRBD1 (5 bases). Germline values: CDR1 DFQATT, CDR2 SNEGSKA (reference sequence). The CDR3 spans 15 residues. V was clipped by 4 bases and J by 3 bases, with 18 bases between them. CDR3 sequence: CSATRTAGVDYGYTF. CDR3 in DNA: TGCAGTGCTACGAGAACGGCGGGGGTCGACTATGGCTACACCTTC.

This clonotype was seen many times. The chain has TRBV9 and TRBJ2-3, with 9 bases fitting TRBD2. The CDR3 spans 14 residues. The germline V gene has CDR1 SGDLS and CDR2 YYNGEE. The junction had 4 bases not matched to a gene; V was cut back by 2 bases and J by 6 bases. CDR3 nucleotide sequence: TGTGCCAGCAGCGTGACTAGCGGTGCCGATACGCAGTATTTT. It yields the protein CASSVTSGADTQYF.

In its sample, this clonotype was seen many times. The CDR3 spells CASSLLVGGTSQPQHF. CDR3 nucleotides: TGTGCCAGCAGCTTATTAGTGGGAGGAACCAGCCAGCCCCAGCATTTT. J is TRBJ1-5 and V is TRBV7-2; D unclear. Deletions cut 2 bases from V and 7 bases from J, with 18 bases between. Germline lookup yields CDR1 SGHTA and CDR2 FQGNSA. The CDR3 is 16 residues long.

This clonotype occurred many times. This chain joins TRBV9 and TRBJ2-7; TRBD2 matches 15 bases. Germline assignment: CDR1 SGDLS and CDR2 YYNGEE. The CDR3 is 15 amino acids. With V trimmed by 3 bases and J by 4 bases, 2 bases remained unmatched. The CDR3, as DNA: TGTGCCAGCAGCGAGGGACTAGCGGGAGGTTACGAGCAGTACTTC. Translated: CASSEGLAGGYEQYF.

The chain couples TRBV5-1 to TRBJ1-1; the D is unclear. There are 15 residues in the CDR3. V was clipped by 0 bases and J by 0 bases, with 9 bases between them. Germline values: CDR1 SGHRS, CDR2 YFSETQ. The CDR3 region has the DNA TGCGCCAGCAGCTTGGGCGCAAACATGAACACTGAAGCTTTCTTT. Amino acid sequence: CASSLGANMNTEAFF.

The chain carries TRBV10-3 and TRBJ1-1, with unresolved D. Germline CDR1 ENHRY, CDR2 SYGVKD. CDR3 length: 11 residues. V was trimmed by 3 bases and J by 7 bases, leaving 6 bases between them. The chain's CDR3 is CAISEEHEAFF. The DNA of the CDR3 is TGTGCCATCAGTGAAGAGCATGAAGCTTTCTTT.

Many counts were recorded for this clonotype. The gene calls are TRBV6-1 and TRBJ2-1; a possible D gene is TRBD2 (6 bases). There are 14 residues in the CDR3. The germline V gene encodes CDR1 MNHNS and CDR2 SASEGT. V lost 2 bases, J lost 6 bases, and 11 bases lay in between. The CDR3 DNA reads TGTGCCAGCAGTGAACTCGGGAGCGGCAATGAGCAGTTCTTC. This sequence encodes CASSELGSGNEQFF.

In regard to this clonotype: A much larger clone lies a single base off, so this may be a read error. The chain couples TRBV2 to TRBJ2-7; D gene uncertain. The CDR3 covers 12 residues. CDR1 is SNHLY and CDR2 is FYNNEI in the germline V gene. V lost 4 bases and J 6 bases, leaving 10 bases between the germline ends. The CDR3 reads CASSVHRPEQYF. Written as DNA, the CDR3 is TGTGCCAGCAGTGTTCACCGGCCCGAGCAGTACTTC.

Of note for this clonotype: A much larger clone lies one base from this, so it may be a read error. The chain is built from TRBV6-5 and TRBJ1-5; the match to TRBD1 covers 7 bases. This CDR3 has 13 amino acids. V lost 8 bases and J lost 7; bases outside the gene matches: 8. Germline CDR1 and CDR2: MNHEY and SVGAGI. The CDR3 spells CASGRTGEQPQHF. In nucleotides, the CDR3 is TGTGCCAGCGGCCGCACAGGGGAACAGCCCCAGCATTTT.

Regarding this clonotype: The junction and the germline gene differ at one end; a read error may be behind it. The rearrangement links TRBV18 to TRBJ2-5; D not resolved. CDR3 length: 12 amino acids. Per germline, CDR1 KGHSH and CDR2 LQKENI. The CDR3 DNA reads as TGTGCCAGCCCTCAAGGGCAAGGGACCCAGTACTTC. It specifies CASPQGQGTQYF.

This clonotype has ten or more counts. The CDR3 DNA follows: TGTGCCAGTAGTGTGACTAGCGGGTCGAACACCGGGGAGCTGTTTTTT. This sequence encodes CASSVTSGSNTGELFF. The rearrangement uses TRBV19 and TRBJ2-2, with 10 bases lining up with TRBD2. V shed 5 bases, J shed 0 bases, and the junction held 3 bases outside the gene matches. Germline CDR1 and CDR2: LNHDA and SQIVND (reference sequence). This CDR3 contains 16 residues.

V usage is TRBV27 and J usage is TRBJ1-6; the match to TRBD1 covers 7 bases. The CDR3 totals 16 residues. The V gene end was trimmed by 4 bases and the J gene end by 8 bases; junction bases not matched to a gene: 11. Germline V gene sequence: CDR1 MNHEY, CDR2 SMNVEV (reference sequence). The CDR3 region has the DNA TGTGCCAGCAGTTCCGTACGACAGGGCGTATATTCACCCCTCCACTTT. Encoded protein: CASSSVRQGVYSPLHF.

This clonotype was counted at least ten times. V is TRBV19 and J is TRBJ2-7; 8 bases match TRBD1. V lost 4 bases, J lost 6 bases, and 5 bases stayed unmatched. CDR1 is LNHDA, CDR2 SQIVND, per germline (reference sequence). The CDR3 covers 13 residues. DNA for the CDR3: TGTGCCAGTAGTAAGGACAGGGACACCGAGCAGTACTTC. The encoded protein is CASSKDRDTEQYF.

This clonotype has a count of ten or more. The rearrangement uses TRBV7-9 and TRBJ2-5, with TRBD2 matching 11 bases. The germline V gene encodes CDR1 SEHNR and CDR2 FQNEAQ (reference sequence). The trim removed 5 bases at V and 5 bases at J, leaving 7 bases unmatched. CDR3 length: 15 residues. In DNA form, the CDR3 reads TGTGCCAGCAGCAGCGGGGCTAGCGGGAGGGAGACCCAGTACTTC. Its translation: CASSSGASGRETQYF.

This clonotype occurred many times. This chain joins TRBV19 and TRBJ1-6; TRBD1 aligns across 12 bases. Germline lookup yields CDR1 LNHDA and CDR2 SQIVND (reference sequence). CDR3 size: 14 residues. Losses at the gene ends were 7 bases for V and 10 bases for J; bases not matched to a gene: 5. The CDR3: CASNTGTGGSPLHF. The DNA of the CDR3 is TGTGCCAGTAATACCGGGACAGGGGGCTCACCCCTCCACTTT. Based on the CDR3 plus reference TRBV19 and TRBJ1-6, the full variable domain is DGGITQSPKYLFRKEGQNVTLSCEQNLNHDAMYWYRQDPGQGLRLIYYSQIVNDFQKGDIAEGYSVSREKKESFPLTVTSAQKNPTAFYLCASNTGTGGSPLHFGNGTRLTVT.